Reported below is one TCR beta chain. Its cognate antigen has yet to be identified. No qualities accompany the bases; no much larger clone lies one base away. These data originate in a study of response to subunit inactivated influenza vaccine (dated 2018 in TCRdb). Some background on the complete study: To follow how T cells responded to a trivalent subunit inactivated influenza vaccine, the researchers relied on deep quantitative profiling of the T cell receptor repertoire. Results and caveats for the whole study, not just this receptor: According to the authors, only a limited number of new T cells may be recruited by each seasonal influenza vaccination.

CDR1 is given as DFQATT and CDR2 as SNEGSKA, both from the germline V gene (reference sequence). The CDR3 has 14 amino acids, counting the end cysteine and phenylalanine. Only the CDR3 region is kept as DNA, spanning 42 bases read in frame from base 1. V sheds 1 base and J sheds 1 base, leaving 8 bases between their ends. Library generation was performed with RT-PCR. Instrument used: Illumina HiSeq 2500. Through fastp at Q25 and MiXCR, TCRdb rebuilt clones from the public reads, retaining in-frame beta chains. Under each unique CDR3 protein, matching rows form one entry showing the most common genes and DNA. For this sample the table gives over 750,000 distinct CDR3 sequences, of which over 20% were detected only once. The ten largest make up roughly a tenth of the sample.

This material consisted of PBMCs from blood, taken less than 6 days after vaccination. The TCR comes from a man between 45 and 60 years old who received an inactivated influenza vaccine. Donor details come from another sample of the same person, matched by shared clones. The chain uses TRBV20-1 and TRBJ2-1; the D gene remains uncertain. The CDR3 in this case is CSARGPKSYNEQFF. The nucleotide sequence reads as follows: TGCAGTGCTAGAGGGCCGAAATCCTACAATGAGCAGTTCTTC.